Shown below are 24 T cell receptor beta chains from a single sample sequenced in a study of T cells in Graves' hyperthyroidism and ophthalmopathy. It was RNA transcripts that yielded the amplified TCR beta CDR3 regions. Initially, a first-round RT-PCR of the TCR CDR3 employed the HTBI primer set. TCRdb independently ran MiXCR on the multiplex PCR reads; one entry per CDR3 protein. The sample lists about 570,000 distinct CDR3 sequences; 14% were seen once. Sequenced sample: blood. The receptor source for this set is a woman aged 40 to 55 with Graves' hyperthyroidism.

A few counts support this clonotype. A much larger clone lies a single base off, so this may be a read error. This CDR3 fails to terminate in the conserved phenylalanine or tryptophan, so it likely reflects a read error. This chain joins TRBV2 and TRBJ2-1; D is undetermined. The germline gives CDR1 SNHLY, CDR2 FYNNEI. Trimming took off 5 bases at V and 0 bases at J, with 14 bases between the two ends. The CDR3 loop spans 16 amino acids. CDR3 DNA sequence: TGTGCCAGCAGTCCACGTGACGTGAGCTCCTACAATGAGCAGTTCATC. Protein product: CASSPRDVSSYNEQFI.

There are a few counts of this clonotype. The chain links TRBV2 to TRBJ2-5; perhaps TRBD2 as D (5 bases). The CDR3 totals 13 residues. V lost 1 base and J 3 bases, leaving 6 bases between the germline ends. Germline V gene lookup returns CDR1 SNHLY and CDR2 FYNNEI. The CDR3: CASSEVGKETQYF. CDR3 coding DNA: TGTGCCAGCAGTGAAGTCGGGAAAGAGACCCAGTACTTC. The variable domain in full, with the rest retrieved from reference TRBV2 and TRBJ2-5, is EPEVTQTPSHQVTQMGQEVILRCVPISNHLYFYWYRQILGQKVEFLVSFYNNEISEKSEIFDDQFSVERPDGSNFTLKIRSTKLEDSAMYFCASSEVGKETQYFGPGTRLLVL.

This clonotype was picked up many times. The chain has TRBV20-1 and TRBJ2-5, with D possibly matching TRBD2 (6 bases). The ends were cut back, 0 bases at V and 1 base at J, with 12 bases in the middle. CDR3 length: 15 amino acids. Germline lookup yields CDR1 DFQATT and CDR2 SNEGSKA (reference sequence). The CDR3 here is CSARDLASAQETQYF. CDR3 bases: TGCAGTGCTAGAGATCTCGCTAGCGCCCAAGAGACCCAGTACTTC.

As regards this clonotype: The limits of the CDR3 on the DNA are not certain, so only TCRdb's listed CDR3 is given. The chain links TRBV12-3 or TRBV12-4 to TRBJ2-1; the DNA was not compared with TRBD1, the D call given in the table. The CDR3 sequence runs 21 residues, both termini included. This CDR3 is CASSFYICSDYAVGAPNEQFF.

This clonotype was seen repeatedly, ten times or more. The chain recombines TRBV24-1 with TRBJ2-3; possible D gene TRBD1, 6 bases. The CDR3 runs 14 residues. V was clipped by 3 bases and J by 4 bases, with 10 bases between them. Looked up from germline, CDR1 is KGHDR and CDR2 is SFDVKD. CDR3 sequence: CATSDVGGADTQYF. The CDR3 DNA follows: TGTGCCACCAGTGATGTTGGGGGCGCAGATACGCAGTATTTT.

There are many counts of this clonotype. The gene calls are TRBV11-1 and TRBJ2-7; D gene uncertain. The V end was cut by 2 bases, the J end by 1 base, with 12 bases between. Germline V gives CDR1 SGHAT, CDR2 FQDESV (reference sequence). The CDR3 contains 15 residues. CDR3 amino acids: CASSLTEDSSYEQYF. The CDR3 region has the DNA TGTGCCAGCAGCTTAACGGAAGACTCTTCCTACGAGCAGTACTTC.

This clonotype came up many times. This sequence joins TRBV6-1 and TRBJ2-7; 8 bases agree with TRBD1. Per the germline V gene, CDR1 is MNHNS and CDR2 is SASEGT. This CDR3 comprises 16 residues. The trim removed 5 bases at V and 4 bases at J, leaving 13 bases unmatched. The CDR3 nucleotides read TGTGCCAGCAGTCCCGACAGGGGCCGAAACCTATACGAGCAGTACTTC. This sequence encodes CASSPDRGRNLYEQYF.

This clonotype occurred many times. V and J are TRBV20-1 and TRBJ2-1; TRBD2 aligns across 15 bases. V shed 7 bases, J shed 4 bases, and the junction held 11 bases outside the gene matches. Germline CDR1 reads DFQATT; CDR2 reads SNEGSKA (reference sequence). The CDR3 loop spans 17 amino acids. This chain's CDR3 is CSGSGLAGGQVYNEQFF. The DNA for the CDR3 is TGCAGTGGCTCGGGACTAGCGGGAGGTCAAGTATACAATGAGCAGTTCTTC.

This clonotype was observed many times. J is TRBJ2-7 and V is TRBV30, with D perhaps given as TRBD1 or TRBD2 (9 bases each). V was clipped by 3 bases and J by 4 bases, with 25 bases between them. The CDR3 length is 17 residues. Per the germline V gene, CDR1 is GTSNPN and CDR2 is SVGIG (reference sequence). CDR3 DNA: TGTGCCTGGAGCGGCCTGGACAGGGGACTAGCCAATTACGAGCAGTACTTC. Protein: CAWSGLDRGLANYEQYF.

This clonotype was counted at least ten times. The chain is built from TRBV12-3 or TRBV12-4 and TRBJ1-5; 7 bases agree with TRBD1. The ends lost 5 bases at V and 6 bases at J; junction bases unmatched: 10. This CDR3 spans 15 amino acids. The CDR3 DNA follows: TGTGCCAGCAGTCCGACAGGGCCCTTCCTTCAGCCCCAGCATTTT. Its protein product is CASSPTGPFLQPQHF.

The rearrangement joins TRBV5-1 to TRBJ1-1, with no clear D. The CDR3 has 15 amino acids. CDR1 is SGHRS and CDR2 is YFSETQ in the germline V gene. V lost 0 bases, J lost 1 base, and 10 bases lay in between. The chain's CDR3 is CASSLEARENTEAFF. The CDR3 region has the DNA TGCGCCAGCAGCTTGGAAGCGAGGGAGAACACTGAAGCTTTCTTT.

At least ten counts were recorded for this clonotype. J is TRBJ2-7 and V is TRBV2, with D perhaps TRBD2 (6 bases). CDR1 and CDR2 from the germline V gene are SNHLY and FYNNEI. V was clipped by 7 bases and J by 0 bases, with 13 bases between them. There are 14 residues in the CDR3. CDR3: CASNEEGTSYEQYF. The CDR3 DNA follows: TGTGCCAGCAACGAGGAGGGAACCTCCTACGAGCAGTACTTC.

This clonotype showed up many times. The chain combines TRBV11-2 with TRBJ2-1; tentative D call: TRBD2 (5 bases). The V end was cut by 5 bases, the J end by 7 bases, with 18 bases between. Germline CDR1 SGHAT, CDR2 FQNNGV. The length of the CDR3 is 15 residues. The CDR3 DNA reads TGTGCCAGCAGCCCCCCGAGGGCCTCTTCAAATGAGCAGTTCTTC. Its translation is CASSPPRASSNEQFF.

On this clonotype: The final CDR3 position lacks the conserved phenylalanine or tryptophan, pointing to a likely read error. V usage is TRBV30 and J usage is TRBJ1-3; TRBD1 might be the D (5 bases). V lost 6 bases to trimming and J lost 3 bases, with 18 bases between them. CDR1 and CDR2 from the germline V gene are GTSNPN and SVGIG (reference sequence). The CDR3 has 15 amino acids. CDR3 sequence (DNA): TGTGCCTGCGTACCTGGGGGAACTCATGGAAACACCATATATTCT. Residues: CACVPGGTHGNTIYS.

This clonotype was seen a handful of times. V is TRBV5-1 and J is TRBJ2-2, with TRBD1 matching over 8 bases. Germline CDR1 is SGHRS and CDR2 is YFSETQ. With V trimmed by 0 bases and J by 5 bases, 3 bases remained unmatched. CDR3 length: 15 residues. In DNA form, the CDR3 reads TGCGCCAGCAGCTTGGGCAGGGGGCTTACCGGGGAGCTGTTTTTT. Translating gives CASSLGRGLTGELFF.

This clonotype was observed at least ten times. The chain employs TRBV2 and TRBJ1-2, with 10 bases aligning to TRBD1. CDR1 is SNHLY and CDR2 is FYNNEI in the germline V gene. The length of the CDR3 is 14 residues. V shed 7 bases, J shed 4 bases, and the junction held 6 bases outside the gene matches. Here the CDR3 reads CASTLTGGGYGYTF. In DNA, the CDR3 is TGTGCCAGCACTCTGACAGGGGGCGGCTATGGCTACACCTTC.

This clonotype was counted at least ten times. The rearrangement joins TRBV3-1 to TRBJ2-2, with no clear D. V lost 1 base, J lost 1 base, and 4 bases lay in between. The CDR3 has 14 amino acids. The germline CDR1 and CDR2 sequences are LGHDT and YNNKEL (reference sequence). CDR3 sequence (DNA): TGTGCCAGCAGCCAAGCTGAGAACACCGGGGAGCTGTTTTTT. It codes for CASSQAENTGELFF.

V is TRBV28 and J is TRBJ1-5; TRBD1 might be the D (6 bases). The CDR3 spans 17 residues. Germline V gene lookup returns CDR1 MDHEN and CDR2 SYDVKM. V lost 6 bases, J lost 0 bases, and 18 bases lay in between. This chain's CDR3 is CASRGTGGGYSNQPQHF. In nucleotides, the CDR3 is TGTGCCAGCAGGGGAACGGGGGGCGGTTATAGCAATCAGCCCCAGCATTTT.

This clonotype came up many times. The V and J genes are TRBV7-9 and TRBJ2-7; either TRBD1 or TRBD2 may fit D (5 bases each). The CDR3 spans 15 residues. The germline gives CDR1 SEHNR, CDR2 FQNEAQ (reference sequence). The V end was cut by 5 bases, the J end by 2 bases, with 16 bases between. The CDR3 loop is CASSPLLGDPYEQYF. DNA for the CDR3: TGTGCCAGCAGCCCACTTCTCGGGGACCCCTACGAGCAGTACTTC.

This clonotype was counted ten times or more. The CDR3 DNA reads as TGTGCCAGCGGATCACCGGGACCCCGTAGGTTCGAGCAGTACTTC. Its protein is CASGSPGPRRFEQYF. V is TRBV7-2 and J is TRBJ2-7; D possibly matches TRBD1 or TRBD2 (5 bases each). The CDR3 consists of 15 residues. Per germline, CDR1 SGHTA and CDR2 FQGNSA. Trimming pared 8 bases from V and 6 bases from J, leaving 23 bases between.

The chain carries TRBV7-9 and TRBJ2-7; the D call may be TRBD1 or TRBD2 (5 bases each). The V gene's germline CDR1 is SEHNR and CDR2 FQNEAQ (reference sequence). V dropped 3 bases and J dropped 7 bases, with 19 bases sitting between them. This CDR3 has 15 residues. For the CDR3, the DNA is TGTGCCAGCAGCTTTGGATCCCGGGACGTAGGGGAGCAGTACTTC. Translated, it gives CASSFGSRDVGEQYF.

The sample holds many counts of this clonotype. J is TRBJ2-1 and V is TRBV6-1; the match to TRBD2 covers 14 bases. CDR3 length: 17 residues. Germline loops: CDR1 MNHNS, CDR2 SASEGT. V lost 5 bases, J lost 7 bases, and 10 bases stayed unmatched. CDR3: CASSSERTSGRLNEQFF. The CDR3 DNA sequence: TGTGCCAGCAGTTCCGAACGGACTAGCGGGAGGTTAAATGAGCAGTTCTTC.

This clonotype turned up a few times. This rearrangement joins TRBV20-1 to TRBJ2-1, with a possible D match to TRBD2 (6 bases). Trimming removed 0 bases at V and 2 bases at J, with 8 bases between. The germline CDR1 and CDR2 sequences are DFQATT and SNEGSKA (reference sequence). The CDR3 is 14 amino acids. In nucleotides, the CDR3 is TGCAGTGCTAGAGAGGGACTTGCCTACAATGAGCAGTTCTTC. The encoded protein is CSAREGLAYNEQFF.

J is TRBJ2-7 and V is TRBV3-1; TRBD2 matches 7 bases. V lost 4 bases and J lost 4; bases outside the gene matches: 4. The CDR3 sequence is 13 residues long. In germline, CDR1 is LGHDT, CDR2 YNNKEL (reference sequence). The CDR3 nucleotides read TGTGCCAGCAGCCCTAGCGGCCTATACGAGCAGTACTTC. Its protein is CASSPSGLYEQYF.